This T cell receptor beta chain was captured in a study of graft-versus-host responses after intestinal transplantation (dated by TCRdb to the early 2020s). For the study in its entirety: Multivisceral, liver-intestinal, or isolated intestinal transplants were received by the recipients. Every recipient was given anti-thymocyte globulin induction, then maintenance tacrolimus and steroids for approximately 3 years. Graft-versus-host and host-versus-graft alloreactive T cell clones were tracked in the graft, circulation and bone marrow after intestinal transplantation using bulk TCR-beta CDR3 sequencing. To identify alloreactive clones, pre-transplant mixed lymphocyte reaction products were sequenced and then compared with unstimulated pre-transplant donor and recipient T cells. The cohort enrolled 20 to 25 intestinal transplant recipients including one retransplant, and a few patients lacking pretransplant specimens were excluded. Donor T cell macrochimerism was defined as a peak of at least 4% donor T cells among recipient peripheral blood mononuclear cells. Samples from a few later patients were sequenced in-house on an Illumina MiSeq with MiXCR processing rather than by the commercial service.

The study at large found these results: High GvH to HvG T cell clonal ratios were observed in the allografts of patients with donor T cell macrochimerism. Early after transplant, peak levels of circulating GvH clones were found to be associated with declines in HvG clones. Conclusions were limited by the relatively low number and heterogeneity of intestinal transplant patients. GvH clones were detected in recipient bone marrow, and some appeared earlier in ileal mucosa or blood, consistent with an intestinal mucosal origin.

This sample's time point label indicates: cells obtained before transplantation from donor or recipient. CD3+CD4+ and CD3+CD8+ populations were FACS-sorted from unstimulated pre-transplant donor and recipient cells taken from spleen or lymph nodes. The library was prepared using the immunoSEQ multiplex PCR assay. For most patients, genomic DNA was isolated using the Qiagen DNeasy Blood and Tissue Kit and was shipped frozen to Adaptive Biotechnologies for TCR sequencing. Adaptive Biotechnologies carried out high-throughput TCR-beta CDR3 sequencing of genomic DNA for most patients. In the authors' own workflow: Adaptive's ImmunoSEQ software was the source of the TCR sequencing data for 18 patients, while a few other patients were processed with MiXCR and VDJtools. CD4 versus CD8 sorting errors were corrected by removing sequences found in both subsets at a frequency ratio below 5:1. CDR3 nucleotide sequences shared by donor and recipient were removed because the origin of these sequences could not be assigned. Alloreactive clones required at least 2-fold expansion over unstimulated cells and minimum CFSE-low frequency of 0.002% (template counts) or 0.001% (read counts). Clones detected in sequenced pre-transplant spleen, lymph node, or MLR CFSE-low populations of the donor or recipient were defined as mappable. The cumulative frequency of alloreactive clones was calculated as a percentage of all sequences, weighted by copy number. The table was pulled from immuneACCESS by TCRdb, which kept in-frame rearrangements only. Such tables lose some clones; where checked, under half of the loss comes from unresolved V genes, and the rest has no known cause. That table is the source of V, J and clone size, and D and trimming were worked out from the DNA. The sample includes 90,000 to 130,000 clones, with about 92% observed a single time. The top ten constitute 0.2% to 0.25% of the sample.

As concerns this clone: Its cognate antigen has yet to be identified. No qualities accompany the bases; no much larger clone lies one base away.

For CDR1 and CDR2, the germline V gene (reference sequence) lists LNHDA and SQIVND. Trimming takes 3 bases from V and 2 bases from J, and the germline ends sit 8 bases apart. The CDR3 sequence holds 14 residues, the cysteine and phenylalanine included. The entry retains the CDR3 DNA only, 42 bases that are in frame from base 1. The starting material was unstimulated CD4+ T cells sorted from spleen or lymph node cells, obtained before transplant. This chain is built from TRBV19 and TRBJ1-5; there is no confident call for the D gene. The TCR sequence derives from a human donor who was the organ donor for an intestinal transplant. The CDR3 protein is CASSIPGGNQPQHF. The DNA sequence reads TGTGCCAGTAGTATCCCCGGGGGCAATCAGCCCCAGCATTTT. The CDR3 plus the reference TRBV19 and TRBJ1-5 genes for the other parts give the full variable domain: DGGITQSPKYLFRKEGQNVTLSCEQNLNHDAMYWYRQDPGQGLRLIYYSQIVNDFQKGDIAEGYSVSREKKESFPLTVTSAQKNPTAFYLCASSIPGGNQPQHFGDGTRLSIL.